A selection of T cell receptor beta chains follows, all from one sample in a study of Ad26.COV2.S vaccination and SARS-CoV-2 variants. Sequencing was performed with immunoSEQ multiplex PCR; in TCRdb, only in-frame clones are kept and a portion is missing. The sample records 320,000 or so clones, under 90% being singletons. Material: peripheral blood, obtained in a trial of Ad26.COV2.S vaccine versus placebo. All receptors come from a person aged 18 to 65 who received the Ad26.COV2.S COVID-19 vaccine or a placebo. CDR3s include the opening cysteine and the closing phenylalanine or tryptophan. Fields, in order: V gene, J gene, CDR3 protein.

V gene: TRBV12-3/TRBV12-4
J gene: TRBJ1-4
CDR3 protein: CASSSFNEKLFF

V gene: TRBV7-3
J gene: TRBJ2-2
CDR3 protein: CASSQLWGASGELFF

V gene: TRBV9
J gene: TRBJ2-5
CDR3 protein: CASSSYGETQYF

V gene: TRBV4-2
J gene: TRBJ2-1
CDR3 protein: CASSQGATETDEQFF

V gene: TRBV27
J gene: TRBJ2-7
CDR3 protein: CASSRMTGMRSGEQYF

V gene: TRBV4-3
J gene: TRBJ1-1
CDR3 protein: CASSAYTTWGGEWTTEAFF

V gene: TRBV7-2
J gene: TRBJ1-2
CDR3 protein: CASSLAQVRDVPYGYTF

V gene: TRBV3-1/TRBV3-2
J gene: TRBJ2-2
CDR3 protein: CASSPYPRGVGELFF

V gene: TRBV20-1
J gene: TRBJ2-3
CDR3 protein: CSASRFVRGRKQPDTQYF

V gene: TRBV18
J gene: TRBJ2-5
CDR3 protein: CASSHSQQETQYF

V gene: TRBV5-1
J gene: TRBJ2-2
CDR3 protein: CASSLGTSTGELFF

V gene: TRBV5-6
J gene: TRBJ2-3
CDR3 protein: CASSPSGRPTTDTQYF

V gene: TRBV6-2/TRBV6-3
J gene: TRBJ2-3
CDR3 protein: CASSVGSRDTQYF